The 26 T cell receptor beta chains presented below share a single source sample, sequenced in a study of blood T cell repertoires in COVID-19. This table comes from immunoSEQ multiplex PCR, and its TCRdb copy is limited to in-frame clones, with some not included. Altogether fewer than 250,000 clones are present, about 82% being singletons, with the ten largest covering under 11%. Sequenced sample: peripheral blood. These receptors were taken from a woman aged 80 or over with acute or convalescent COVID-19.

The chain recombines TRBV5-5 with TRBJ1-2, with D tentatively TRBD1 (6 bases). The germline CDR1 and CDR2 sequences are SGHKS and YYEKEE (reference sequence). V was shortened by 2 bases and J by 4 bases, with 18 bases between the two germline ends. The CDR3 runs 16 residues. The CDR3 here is CASSFSDSPTGYGYTF. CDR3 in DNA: TGTGCCAGCAGCTTCTCGGACAGTCCGACAGGCTATGGCTACACCTTC.

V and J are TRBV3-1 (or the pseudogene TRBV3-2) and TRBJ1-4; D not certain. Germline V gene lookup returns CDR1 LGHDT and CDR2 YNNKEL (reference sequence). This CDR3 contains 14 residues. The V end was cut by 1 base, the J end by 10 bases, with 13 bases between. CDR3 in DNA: TGTGCCAGCAGCCAAGGACCAACCCCGGGAAAACTGTTTTTT. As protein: CASSQGPTPGKLFF.

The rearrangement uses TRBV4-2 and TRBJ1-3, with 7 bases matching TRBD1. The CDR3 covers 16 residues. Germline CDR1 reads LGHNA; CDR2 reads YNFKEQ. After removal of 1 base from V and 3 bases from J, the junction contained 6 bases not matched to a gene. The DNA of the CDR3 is TGTGCCAGCAGCCAAGGTGCTCCAGGGGGTGGAAACACCATATATTTT. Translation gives CASSQGAPGGGNTIYF.

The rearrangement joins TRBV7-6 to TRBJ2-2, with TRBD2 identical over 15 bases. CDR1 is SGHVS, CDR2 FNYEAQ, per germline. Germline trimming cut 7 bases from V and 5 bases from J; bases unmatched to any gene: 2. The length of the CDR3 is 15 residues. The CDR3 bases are TGTGCCAGCACGGGACTAGCGGGGGGTACCGGGGAGCTGTTTTTT. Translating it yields CASTGLAGGTGELFF.

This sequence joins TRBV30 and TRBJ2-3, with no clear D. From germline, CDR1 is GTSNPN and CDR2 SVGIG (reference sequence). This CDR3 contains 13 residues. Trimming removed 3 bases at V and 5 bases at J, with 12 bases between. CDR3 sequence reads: CAWSWAPQDTQYF. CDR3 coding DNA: TGTGCCTGGAGCTGGGCCCCACAAGATACGCAGTATTTT.

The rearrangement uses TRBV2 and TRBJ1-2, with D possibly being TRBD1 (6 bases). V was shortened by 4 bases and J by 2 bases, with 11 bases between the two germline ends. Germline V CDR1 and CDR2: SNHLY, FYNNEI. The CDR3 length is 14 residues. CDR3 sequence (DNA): TGTGCCAGCAGTGCGCGGCAGGGGAACTATGGCTACACCTTC. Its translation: CASSARQGNYGYTF.

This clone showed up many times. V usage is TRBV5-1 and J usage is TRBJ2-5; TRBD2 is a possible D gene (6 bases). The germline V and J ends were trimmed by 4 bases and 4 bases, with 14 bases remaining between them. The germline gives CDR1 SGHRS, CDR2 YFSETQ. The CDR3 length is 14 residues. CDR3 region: CASSGGQAVETQYF. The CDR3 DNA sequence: TGCGCCAGCAGCGGAGGGCAGGCTGTAGAGACCCAGTACTTC.

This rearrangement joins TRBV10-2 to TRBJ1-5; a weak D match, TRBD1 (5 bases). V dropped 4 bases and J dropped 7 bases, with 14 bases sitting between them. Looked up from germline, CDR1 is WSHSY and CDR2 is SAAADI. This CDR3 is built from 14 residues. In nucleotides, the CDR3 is TGCGCCAGCAGTGGATTCGGGGGAGGACAGCCCCAGCATTTT. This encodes CASSGFGGGQPQHF.

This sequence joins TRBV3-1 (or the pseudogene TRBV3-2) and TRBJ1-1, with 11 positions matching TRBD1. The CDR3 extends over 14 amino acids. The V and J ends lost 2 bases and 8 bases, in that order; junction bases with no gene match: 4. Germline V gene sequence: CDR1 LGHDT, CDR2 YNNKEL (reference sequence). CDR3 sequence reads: CASSQRGQGDEAFF. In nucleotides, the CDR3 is TGTGCCAGCAGCCAAAGGGGACAGGGGGACGAAGCTTTCTTT.

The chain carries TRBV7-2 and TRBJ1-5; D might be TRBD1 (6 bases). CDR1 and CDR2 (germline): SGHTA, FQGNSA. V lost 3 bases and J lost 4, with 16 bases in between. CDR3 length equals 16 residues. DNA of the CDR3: TGTGCCAGCAGCTTTAGTGTGGGGGCAAAAAATCAGCCCCAGCATTTT. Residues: CASSFSVGAKNQPQHF. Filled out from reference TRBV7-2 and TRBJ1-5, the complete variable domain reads GAGVSQSPSNKVTEKGKDVELRCDPISGHTALYWYRQSLGQGLEFLIYFQGNSAPDKSGLPSDRFSAERTGGSVSTLTIQRTQQEDSAVYLCASSFSVGAKNQPQHFGDGTRLSIL.

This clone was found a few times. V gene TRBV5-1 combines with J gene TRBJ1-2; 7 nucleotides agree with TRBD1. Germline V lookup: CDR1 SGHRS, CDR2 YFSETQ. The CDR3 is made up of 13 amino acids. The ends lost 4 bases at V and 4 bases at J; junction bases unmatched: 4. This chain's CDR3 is CASSPDRAYGYTF. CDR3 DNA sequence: TGCGCCAGCAGCCCCGACAGGGCCTATGGCTACACCTTC.

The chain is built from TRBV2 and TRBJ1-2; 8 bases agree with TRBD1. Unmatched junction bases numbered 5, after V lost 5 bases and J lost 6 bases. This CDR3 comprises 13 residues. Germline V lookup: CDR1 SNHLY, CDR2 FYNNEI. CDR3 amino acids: CASSRQGLDGYTF. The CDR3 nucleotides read TGTGCCAGCAGTAGACAGGGGCTGGATGGCTACACCTTC.

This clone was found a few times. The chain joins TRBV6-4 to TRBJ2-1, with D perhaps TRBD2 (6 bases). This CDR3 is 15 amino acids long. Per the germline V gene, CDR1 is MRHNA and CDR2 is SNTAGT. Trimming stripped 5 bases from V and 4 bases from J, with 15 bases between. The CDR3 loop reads CASSLSREHYNEQFF. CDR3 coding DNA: TGTGCCAGCAGTCTTAGCCGGGAGCATTACAATGAGCAGTTCTTC.

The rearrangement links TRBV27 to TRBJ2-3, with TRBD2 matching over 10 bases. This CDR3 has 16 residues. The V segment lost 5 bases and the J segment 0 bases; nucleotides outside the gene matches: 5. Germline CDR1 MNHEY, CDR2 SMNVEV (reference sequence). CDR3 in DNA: TGTGCCAGCAGTGTTAGCGGGGGGACTAGCACAGATACGCAGTATTTT. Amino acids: CASSVSGGTSTDTQYF.

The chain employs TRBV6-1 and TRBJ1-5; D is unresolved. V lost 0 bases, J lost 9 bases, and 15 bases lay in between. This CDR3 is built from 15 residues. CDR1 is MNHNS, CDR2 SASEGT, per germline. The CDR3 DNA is TGTGCCAGCAGTGAAGCTGGGGTGCGGGATCTGCCCCAGCATTTT. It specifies CASSEAGVRDLPQHF.

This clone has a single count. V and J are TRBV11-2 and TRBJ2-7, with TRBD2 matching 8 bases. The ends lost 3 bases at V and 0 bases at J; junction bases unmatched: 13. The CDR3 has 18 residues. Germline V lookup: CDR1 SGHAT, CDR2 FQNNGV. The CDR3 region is CASSFRRRLTSGSYEQYF. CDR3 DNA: TGTGCCAGCAGCTTCAGGCGAAGACTCACTAGCGGCTCCTACGAGCAGTACTTC.

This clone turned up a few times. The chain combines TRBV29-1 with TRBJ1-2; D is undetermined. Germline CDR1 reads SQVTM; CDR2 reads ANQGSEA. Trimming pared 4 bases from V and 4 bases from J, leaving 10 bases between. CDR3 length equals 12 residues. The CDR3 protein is CSVVTRGYGYTF. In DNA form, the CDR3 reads TGCAGCGTTGTCACTCGGGGCTATGGCTACACCTTC. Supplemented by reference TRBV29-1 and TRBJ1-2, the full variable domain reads SAVISQKPSRDICQRGTSLTIQCQVDSQVTMMFWYRQQPGQSLTLIATANQGSEATYESGFVIDKFPISRPNLTFSTLTVSNMSPEDSSIYLCSVVTRGYGYTFGSGTRLTVV.

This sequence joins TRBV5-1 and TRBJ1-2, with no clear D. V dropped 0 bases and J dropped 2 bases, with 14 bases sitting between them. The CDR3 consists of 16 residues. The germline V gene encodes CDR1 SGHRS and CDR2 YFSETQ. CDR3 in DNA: TGCGCCAGCAGCTTGGGACTGAGCCCGACCAACTATGGCTACACCTTC. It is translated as CASSLGLSPTNYGYTF.

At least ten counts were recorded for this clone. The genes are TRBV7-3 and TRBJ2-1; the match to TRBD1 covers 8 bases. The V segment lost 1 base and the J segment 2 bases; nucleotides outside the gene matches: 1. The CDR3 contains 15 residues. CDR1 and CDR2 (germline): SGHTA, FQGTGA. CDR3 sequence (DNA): TGTGCCAGCAGCTTAAACAGGGGGGCCTACAATGAGCAGTTCTTC. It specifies CASSLNRGAYNEQFF.

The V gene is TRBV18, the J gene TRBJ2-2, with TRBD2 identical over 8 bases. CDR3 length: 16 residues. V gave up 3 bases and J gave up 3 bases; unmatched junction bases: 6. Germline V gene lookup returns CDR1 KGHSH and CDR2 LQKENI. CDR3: CASSPLVLADTGELFF. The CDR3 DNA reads TGTGCCAGCTCACCTTTAGTACTAGCGGACACCGGGGAGCTGTTTTTT.

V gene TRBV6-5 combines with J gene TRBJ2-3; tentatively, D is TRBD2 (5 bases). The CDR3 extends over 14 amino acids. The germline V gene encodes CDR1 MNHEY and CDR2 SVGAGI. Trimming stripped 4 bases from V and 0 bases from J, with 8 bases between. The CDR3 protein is CASSWAGSTDTQYF. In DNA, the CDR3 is TGTGCCAGCAGTTGGGCGGGTAGCACAGATACGCAGTATTTT.

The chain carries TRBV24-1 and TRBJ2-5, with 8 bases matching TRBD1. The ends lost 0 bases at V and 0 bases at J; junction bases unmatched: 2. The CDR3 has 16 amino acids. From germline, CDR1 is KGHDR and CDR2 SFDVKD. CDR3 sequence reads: CATSDLKTGDQETQYF. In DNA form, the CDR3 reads TGTGCCACCAGTGATTTGAAGACAGGGGACCAAGAGACCCAGTACTTC.

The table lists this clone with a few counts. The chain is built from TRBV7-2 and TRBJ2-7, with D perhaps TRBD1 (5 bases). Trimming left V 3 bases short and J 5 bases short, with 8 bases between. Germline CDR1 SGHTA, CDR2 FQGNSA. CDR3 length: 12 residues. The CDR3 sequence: CASSFAGNEQYF. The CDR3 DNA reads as TGTGCCAGCAGCTTCGCAGGGAACGAGCAGTACTTC.

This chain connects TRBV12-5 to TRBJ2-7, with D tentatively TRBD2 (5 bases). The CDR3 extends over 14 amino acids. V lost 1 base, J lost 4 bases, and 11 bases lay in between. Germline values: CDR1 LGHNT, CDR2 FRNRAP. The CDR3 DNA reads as TGTGCTAGTGGTTTGGACCCCCGGGGTTACGAGCAGTACTTC. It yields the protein CASGLDPRGYEQYF.

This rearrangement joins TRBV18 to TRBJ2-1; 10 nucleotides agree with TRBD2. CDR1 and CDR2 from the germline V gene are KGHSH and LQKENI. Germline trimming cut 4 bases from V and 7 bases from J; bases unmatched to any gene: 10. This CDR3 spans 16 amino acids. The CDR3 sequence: CASSLVRTSGLNEQFF. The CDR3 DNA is TGTGCCAGCTCACTCGTTAGGACTAGCGGATTAAATGAGCAGTTCTTC. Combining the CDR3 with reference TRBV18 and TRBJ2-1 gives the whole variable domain NAGVMQNPRHLVRRRGQEARLRCSPMKGHSHVYWYRQLPEEGLKFMVYLQKENIIDESGMPKERFSAEFPKEGPSILRIQQVVRGDSAAYFCASSLVRTSGLNEQFFGPGTRLTVL.

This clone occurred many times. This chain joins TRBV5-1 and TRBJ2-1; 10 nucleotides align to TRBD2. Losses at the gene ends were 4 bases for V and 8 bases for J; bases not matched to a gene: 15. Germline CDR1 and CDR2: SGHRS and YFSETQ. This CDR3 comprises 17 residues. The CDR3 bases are TGCGCCAGCAGCCCCTCCTTAGCGGGGGGAGGGGTCTATGAGCAGTTCTTC. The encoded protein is CASSPSLAGGGVYEQFF.